These T cell receptor beta chains were read from a single sample in a study of shared clonotypes between healthy human individuals. The assay was immunoSEQ multiplex PCR, and TCRdb's table has in-frame clones only and misses some. The sample has some 2,400,000 clones; approximately 96% are singletons. The sequencing sample was made of naive CD4+ T cells sorted from blood. The receptor set was obtained from a man younger than 35 in good health. The CDR3 runs from the conserved cysteine through the conserved F or W. A D gene is named only where the DNA matches it firmly. Where a row states a size, it is once, few, many or the class of an expanded clone; other rows omit it.

CATRRQSNSPLHF TGTGCCACCAGGCGACAGTCAAATTCACCCCTCCACTTT few TRBJ1-6 NA TRBV2
CSVEFQGGKLFF TGCAGCGTTGAGTTTCAGGGAGGAAAACTGTTTTTT NA TRBJ1-4 NA TRBV29-1
CASRGAGELFF TGTGCCAGCAGGGGGGCCGGGGAGCTGTTTTTT NA TRBJ2-2 NA TRBV2
CASSHRNRPEAFF TGTGCCAGCAGTCACAGAAACAGGCCCGAAGCTTTCTTT NA TRBJ1-1 NA TRBV6-5
CASSITTGGGEKLFF TGCGCCAGCAGCATTACGACAGGGGGAGGTGAAAAACTGTTTTTT NA TRBJ1-4 TRBD1 TRBV5-1
CASSVAGSTDTQYF TGTGCCAGCAGCGTAGCGGGGTCGACAGATACGCAGTATTTT NA TRBJ2-3 NA TRBV9
CASSVGFQGPYGYTF TGTGCCAGCAGCGTAGGTTTCCAGGGACCTTATGGCTACACCTTC NA TRBJ1-2 NA TRBV9
CASLGGMALREPQHF TGTGCCAGCTTGGGAGGTATGGCCCTGAGGGAGCCCCAGCATTTT NA TRBJ1-5 NA TRBV19
CASRLDNGFEAFF TGTGCCAGCAGGCTAGACAACGGATTTGAAGCTTTCTTT NA TRBJ1-1 NA TRBV6-6
CAIRGGLQETQYF TGTGCCATCAGGGGGGGACTACAAGAGACCCAGTACTTC NA TRBJ2-5 TRBD2 TRBV10-3
CASSSWDRPYF TGTGCCAGTAGTTCATGGGACAGGCCTTACTTC NA TRBJ2-7 TRBD1 TRBV19
CASSLRGVGDEQYF TGTGCCAGCAGCTTGAGGGGGGTTGGCGACGAGCAGTACTTC NA TRBJ2-7 NA TRBV5-8
CASSLDRPTDTQYF TGCGCCAGCAGCTTGGACAGGCCCACAGATACGCAGTATTTT NA TRBJ2-3 NA TRBV5-1
CASSPLTGGNTEAFF TGTGCCAGCTCACCACTGACAGGGGGTAACACTGAAGCTTTCTTT NA TRBJ1-1 TRBD1 TRBV18
CASSYGRTYEQYF TGTGCCAGCAGTTACGGTAGGACCTACGAGCAGTACTTC NA TRBJ2-7 NA TRBV6-5
CAWGRQDSSGNTIYF TGTGCCTGGGGAAGACAGGATTCCTCTGGAAACACCATATATTTT NA TRBJ1-3 NA TRBV30
CASSPTGGNTIYF TGTGCCAGCAGCCCTACAGGGGGAAACACCATATATTTT NA TRBJ1-3 NA TRBV6-5
CASSVVAGGTDTQYF TGTGCCAGCAGCGTCGTAGCGGGGGGCACAGATACGCAGTATTTT NA TRBJ2-3 TRBD2 TRBV9
CASSPQGGSGELFF TGTGCCAGCAGCCCTCAAGGGGGATCCGGGGAGCTGTTTTTT NA TRBJ2-2 NA TRBV7-2
CASSLVSNIQYF TGTGCCAGCAGCTTGGTTTCCAACATTCAGTACTTC once TRBJ2-4 NA TRBV5-8
CASSEFGSTTDTQYF TGCGCCAGCAGTGAGTTTGGCTCAACCACAGATACGCAGTATTTT NA TRBJ2-3 NA TRBV10-1
CASSYRQGSNQPQHF TGTGCCAGCAGTTATAGGCAGGGCAGCAATCAGCCCCAGCATTTT NA TRBJ1-5 NA TRBV6-5
CASSPRETGTQETQYF TGTGCCAGCAGTCCCCGGGAGACAGGGACTCAAGAGACCCAGTACTTC NA TRBJ2-5 NA TRBV27
CASSSRGRETQYF TGTGCCAGTAGTAGCAGGGGGCGAGAGACCCAGTACTTC NA TRBJ2-5 TRBD1 TRBV19
CASRSSGTSGWGGTGELFF TGCGCCAGCAGATCTTCCGGGACTAGCGGATGGGGTGGCACCGGGGAGCTGTTTTTT NA TRBJ2-2 TRBD2 TRBV10-2
CASSRGTGKLNEKLFF TGTGCCAGCAGCCGGGGGACAGGGAAGCTTAATGAAAAACTGTTTTTT NA TRBJ1-4 TRBD1 TRBV28
CASSLFENIQYF TGTGCCAGCAGCTTGTTCGAAAACATTCAGTACTTC NA TRBJ2-4 NA TRBV5-4
CASSLSRGGETQYF TGTGCCAGCAGCTTATCAAGGGGCGGGGAGACCCAGTACTTC NA TRBJ2-5 NA TRBV7-2
CASSPQGSSNEQFF TGTGCCAGCTCACCTCAGGGCAGCTCGAATGAGCAGTTCTTC NA TRBJ2-1 NA TRBV18
CASSQEGQPINEKLFF TGCGCCAGCAGCCAAGAGGGACAGCCCATAAATGAAAAACTGTTTTTT NA TRBJ1-4 TRBD1 TRBV4-1
CASSEDRTGGTEAFF TGCGCCAGCAGCGAGGACCGGACAGGGGGCACTGAAGCTTTCTTT NA TRBJ1-1 TRBD1 TRBV5-1
CASSQILGSAEAFF TGCGCCAGCAGCCAAATATTGGGGTCCGCTGAAGCTTTCTTT NA TRBJ1-1 NA TRBV4-3
CASSVTGYTGELFF TGTGCCAGCAGTGTCACGGGCTACACCGGGGAGCTGTTTTTT NA TRBJ2-2 NA TRBV2
CASSQAVGTVSYNSPLHF TGCGCCAGCAGCCAAGCGGTGGGGACAGTCAGCTATAATTCACCCCTCCACTTT NA TRBJ1-6 TRBD1 TRBV4-1
CASSLQSNEQYF TGCGCCAGCAGCTTGCAATCCAACGAGCAGTACTTC once TRBJ2-7 NA TRBV5-1
CASSEKGAIVQPQHF TGCGCCAGCAGTGAGAAGGGGGCGATAGTTCAGCCCCAGCATTTT NA TRBJ1-5 TRBD1 TRBV10-1
CSVAEGAQNSPLHF TGCAGCGTCGCGGAGGGGGCGCAAAATTCACCCCTCCACTTT NA TRBJ1-6 TRBD1 TRBV29-1
CASSTWTSGTNEQFF TGTGCCAGCAGCACTTGGACTAGCGGGACTAATGAGCAGTTCTTC once TRBJ2-1 TRBD2 TRBV7-6
CASSLGPTGHPGANVLTF TGTGCCAGCAGCTTAGGGCCAACAGGGCACCCTGGGGCCAACGTCCTGACTTTC NA TRBJ2-6 NA TRBV7-9
CASSPVEGGSYNEQFF TGTGCCAGCTCACCAGTGGAGGGAGGGTCCTACAATGAGCAGTTCTTC NA TRBJ2-1 TRBD2 TRBV18
CASGTVGGPGETQYF TGTGCCAGTGGCACGGTGGGAGGGCCGGGTGAGACCCAGTACTTC NA TRBJ2-5 TRBD2 TRBV19
CASSSRGRTEAFF TGTGCCAGCAGCTCCAGGGGACGCACTGAAGCTTTCTTT few TRBJ1-1 NA TRBV13
CASSPGDNGIEQYF TGCGCCAGCAGCCCGGGGGACAACGGCATCGAGCAGTACTTC NA TRBJ2-7 NA TRBV5-1
CASSLAWGSTGNTIYF TGCGCCAGCAGCTTGGCCTGGGGGAGTACTGGAAACACCATATATTTT NA TRBJ1-3 NA TRBV5-1
CASSLTRDGSPLHF TGTGCCAGCAGCTTGACCCGGGACGGCTCACCCCTCCACTTT NA TRBJ1-6 NA TRBV28
CASSLEGQGPYEQYF TGTGCCAGCAGCTTAGAGGGACAGGGGCCTTACGAGCAGTACTTC NA TRBJ2-7 TRBD1 TRBV7-2
CASSYRGHEQYF TGTGCCAGCAGCTACAGGGGCCACGAGCAGTACTTC NA TRBJ2-7 TRBD1 TRBV5-5
CASRESPDTQYF TGTGCCAGTAGGGAATCACCGGATACGCAGTATTTT NA TRBJ2-3 NA TRBV19
CASQGGLSTDTQYF TGTGCCAGTCAGGGGGGGTTGAGCACAGATACGCAGTATTTT NA TRBJ2-3 NA TRBV7-9
CASSPGTEETQYF TGTGCCAGCTCGCCGGGGACAGAAGAGACCCAGTACTTC NA TRBJ2-5 TRBD1 TRBV18
CASSLSLGTANNSPLHF TGTGCCAGCAGCTTGAGCCTAGGGACGGCAAACAATTCACCCCTCCACTTT once TRBJ1-6 NA TRBV5-5
CASSGNSGGQRNEQFF TGTGCCAGCAGTGGCAATAGCGGGGGTCAACGGAATGAGCAGTTCTTC NA TRBJ2-1 TRBD2 TRBV2
CASSGQLGSYNEQFF TGTGCCAGCAGTGGGCAACTTGGCTCCTACAATGAGCAGTTCTTC NA TRBJ2-1 NA TRBV6-5